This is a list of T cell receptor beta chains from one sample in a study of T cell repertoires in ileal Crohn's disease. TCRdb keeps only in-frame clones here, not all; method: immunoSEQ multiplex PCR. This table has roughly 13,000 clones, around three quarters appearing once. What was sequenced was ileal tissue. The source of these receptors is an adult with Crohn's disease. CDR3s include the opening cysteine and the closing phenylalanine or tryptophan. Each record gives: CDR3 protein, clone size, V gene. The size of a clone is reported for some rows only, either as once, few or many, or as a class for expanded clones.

cdr3_aa: CASSFKSLTGELFF; clone_size: NA; v_call: TRBV7-6
cdr3_aa: CASRGGSSYEQYF; clone_size: NA; v_call: TRBV7-3
cdr3_aa: CASTEGTHQPQHF; clone_size: NA; v_call: TRBV19
cdr3_aa: CASRRGATRGYTF; clone_size: NA; v_call: TRBV6-6
cdr3_aa: CASSGRLTGAEQFF; clone_size: NA; v_call: TRBV2
cdr3_aa: CASSLALDGTYEQYF; clone_size: NA; v_call: TRBV7-2
cdr3_aa: CASSSQGASGGRNEQFF; clone_size: NA; v_call: TRBV19
cdr3_aa: CASSEDFYSQPQHF; clone_size: NA; v_call: TRBV6-1
cdr3_aa: CASRDELGWSNQPQHF; clone_size: NA; v_call: TRBV2
cdr3_aa: CASSPGQGARTDTQYF; clone_size: NA; v_call: TRBV4-1
cdr3_aa: CASSLTRQRYEQYF; clone_size: NA; v_call: TRBV27
cdr3_aa: CASSKWDRGHIFVYGYTF; clone_size: NA; v_call: TRBV21-1
cdr3_aa: CASGRGGEVETQYF; clone_size: NA; v_call: TRBV6-1
cdr3_aa: CASSFMGEGAGTGELFF; clone_size: NA; v_call: TRBV7-6
cdr3_aa: CASSLPQGAGRAFF; clone_size: NA; v_call: TRBV7-3
cdr3_aa: CASSLDRGAEQFF; clone_size: NA; v_call: TRBV11-3
cdr3_aa: CASSLQDPYNSPLHF; clone_size: medium-sized; v_call: TRBV28
cdr3_aa: CASSDDRQETQYF; clone_size: NA; v_call: TRBV27
cdr3_aa: CASSAERSYNSPLHF; clone_size: NA; v_call: TRBV5-6
cdr3_aa: CASSLSPTLSSNTEAFF; clone_size: NA; v_call: TRBV5-4
cdr3_aa: CASSSVMNTEAFF; clone_size: NA; v_call: TRBV27
cdr3_aa: CASSLQGITDTQYF; clone_size: medium-sized; v_call: TRBV5-1